This T cell receptor (beta chain) originates from a study of T-cell reconstitution after alpha-beta-depleted transplantation in children. There are a few counts of this clonotype. As yet, its antigen is unknown. Whole-study results and caveats: T-cell numbers and diversity one year post-transplant derived largely from freshly generated T cells. Approximately two months post-transplant, alpha-beta T cells reportedly originated from several hundred expanded graft clones.

The CDR3 spans 15 residues. With 1 base removed from V and 4 bases from J, the gap between germline ends came to 11 bases. CDR1 is SGHNT and CDR2 is YENEEA in the germline V gene. Library preparation (for TCRbeta) was performed with unique molecular identifiers. One entry per CDR3 protein results from TCRdb running MiXCR on the PCR reads. Of about 510,000 distinct CDR3 sequences listed, about 10% are singletons. The gene calls are TRBV11-3 and TRBJ2-1; no firm D call. The sequence was collected from a female patient between 2 and 15 years old who had a stem cell transplant for aplastic anemia, so the T cells may come from the graft donor. The source material was PBMCs, mostly from graft donor cells, sampled 180 days after TCRalphabeta/CD19-depleted stem cell transplant. The DNA of the CDR3 is TGTGCCAGCAGCTTAGGGTGGCGTACATACAATGAGCAGTTCTTC. It yields the protein CASSLGWRTYNEQFF.